This is a list of T cell receptor beta chains from one sample in a study of immune heterogeneity within non-small cell lung tumors. TCRdb re-called the multiplex PCR reads through MiXCR, storing one row per CDR3 protein. The sample carries fewer than 3,500 distinct CDR3 sequences, approximately 53% recorded once. The specimen was lung tumor tissue. These receptors were obtained from a man aged 70 or older with non-small cell lung cancer. CDR3s include the opening cysteine and the closing phenylalanine or tryptophan. Fields, in order: V gene, clone size, J gene, D gene, CDR3 DNA, CDR3 protein. A D gene is named only where the DNA matches it firmly. Clone size is not always given. Where it is, it says once, few, many or a class for expanded clones.

>TRBV20-1|NA|TRBJ2-2|NA
TGCAGTTCTCCGGGGACGGAGAACACCGGGGAGCTGTTTTTT
CSSPGTENTGELFF
>TRBV19|NA|TRBJ2-2|NA
TGTGCCAGTAGTATCCGGGGTGGTACTAGGTCCAAGAGGACCGGGGAGCTGTTTTTT
CASSIRGGTRSKRTGELFF
>TRBV20-1|few|TRBJ2-7|TRBD2
TGCAGTGCTAGAGGACTAGCGGGAAGATACGAGCAGTACTTC
CSARGLAGRYEQYF
>TRBV7-9|NA|TRBJ2-7|TRBD1
TGTGCCAGCAGCTCCACCGGGACAGGGCCCTACGAGCAGTACTTC
CASSSTGTGPYEQYF
>TRBV6-1|NA|TRBJ2-1|TRBD2
TGTGCCAGCAGCTCGGGACTAGCGGGCTCAGCCTACAATGAGCAGTTCTTC
CASSSGLAGSAYNEQFF
>TRBV11-2|NA|TRBJ2-6|NA
TGTGCCAGCAGCCCTATCTCTCCTGTCAGGTTGTCGGAACCTGGGGCCAACGTCCTGACTTTC
CASSPISPVRLSEPGANVLTF
>TRBV9|few|TRBJ1-2|NA
TGTGCCAGCAGCGCCCCAAACTCCGGGACGGATAACTATGGCTACACCTTC
CASSAPNSGTDNYGYTF
>TRBV28|NA|TRBJ1-5|NA
TGTGCCAGTTTGGGGGGGTCGTGGAATCAGCCCCAGCATTTT
CASLGGSWNQPQHF
>TRBV6-1|few|TRBJ1-2|NA
TGTGCCAGCAGTGAAGAAGCGAGTGGCTACACCTTC
CASSEEASGYTF
>TRBV27|NA|TRBJ2-3|NA
TGTGCCAGCAGTCCGCAGGTTCCTTCGGATACGCAGTATTTT
CASSPQVPSDTQYF
>TRBV6-1|NA|TRBJ2-2|NA
TGTGCCAGCAGTGAAGGTGGGGGTCTCACCGGGGAGCTGTTTTTT
CASSEGGGLTGELFF
>TRBV11-3|NA|TRBJ1-3|NA
TGTGCCAGCACCAAAAAACGGTCTGGAAACACCATATATTTT
CASTKKRSGNTIYF
>TRBV28|NA|TRBJ2-7|NA
TGTGCCAGCACTTGGGGGCCGGGAACCTTCTACGAGCAGTACTTC
CASTWGPGTFYEQYF
>TRBV7-9|NA|TRBJ1-2|NA
TGTGCCAGCAGCTTAGATTTGGGATTTCGGGGCTACACCTTC
CASSLDLGFRGYTF
>TRBV30|NA|TRBJ2-3|NA
TGTGCCTGGAGTGTACTAGATCCACGGACAGATACGCAGTATTTT
CAWSVLDPRTDTQYF
>TRBV28|NA|TRBJ2-7|NA
TGTGCCAGCACCTTACTCTCCGGTCGGGGCGAGCAGTACTTC
CASTLLSGRGEQYF
>TRBV11-3|few|TRBJ2-2|NA
TGTGCCAGCAGCTTAGATATTAGTCGGGAGCTGTTTTTT
CASSLDISRELFF
>TRBV12-3/TRBV12-4|NA|TRBJ2-3|NA
TGTGCCAGCAGTTATTACGGGAGCACAGATACGCAGTATTTT
CASSYYGSTDTQYF
>TRBV15|NA|TRBJ2-1|TRBD2
TGTGCCACCGGGCGCGGGAGGGATTACAATGAGCAGTTCTTC
CATGRGRDYNEQFF
>TRBV9|NA|TRBJ2-5|NA
TGTGCCAGCAGTCGAGGAGAGACCCAGTACTTC
CASSRGETQYF
>TRBV20-1|once|TRBJ2-5|TRBD1
TGCAGTGCTAGAGGGCCCCCGGGACAGGGGATCCAAGAGACCCAGTACTTC
CSARGPPGQGIQETQYF
>TRBV10-3|NA|TRBJ2-7|TRBD2
TGTGCCATCAGTGAGGGGACTAGCGGGTCTTACGAGCAGTACTTC
CAISEGTSGSYEQYF
>TRBV12-3/TRBV12-4|NA|TRBJ2-2|NA
TGTGCCAGCACTCAGGATGGGGAGGCGGGCACCGGGGAGCTGTTTTTT
CASTQDGEAGTGELFF
>TRBV27|few|TRBJ1-4|NA
TGTGCCAGCAGTTCCCCGGGACGGAAACTGTTTTTT
CASSSPGRKLFF
>TRBV28|NA|TRBJ1-1|NA
TGTGCCAGCAGTTTTTCCCCACGGGTCACTGAAGCTTTCTTT
CASSFSPRVTEAFF
>TRBV6-4|few|TRBJ1-2|NA
TGTGCCAGCAGTGATTTCGCCCCCTCTAACTATGGCTACACCTTC
CASSDFAPSNYGYTF
>TRBV6-1|NA|TRBJ2-7|NA
TGTGCCAGCAGTGACGCGGGGAATAATGGCGAGCAGTACTTC
CASSDAGNNGEQYF
>TRBV4-1|few|TRBJ1-2|NA
TGCGCCAGCAGCCAAGATTACGGGTTAGACTATGGCTACACCTTC
CASSQDYGLDYGYTF
>TRBV19|NA|TRBJ1-1|TRBD1
TGTGCCAGTAGTAGGGGACAGGGGTCTGCTGAAGCTTTCTTT
CASSRGQGSAEAFF
>TRBV30|few|TRBJ1-2|NA
TGTGCCTGGAGTGTACTGGCCGCCTATGGCTACACCTTC
CAWSVLAAYGYTF
>TRBV9|NA|TRBJ1-2|NA
TGTGCCAGCAGCGCCGGGGGGGCTCGAGGCTACACCTTC
CASSAGGARGYTF
>TRBV20-1|NA|TRBJ2-1|TRBD2
TGCAGTGCCCTAGATTTGCTAGCGGGGAGTGTTAATGAGCAGTTCTTC
CSALDLLAGSVNEQFF
>TRBV28|NA|TRBJ1-2|TRBD1
TGTGCCAGCAGCTCTACAAGTGTCAAGAAACAGGGGAATCATGGCTACACCTTC
CASSSTSVKKQGNHGYTF
>TRBV18|once|TRBJ2-7|TRBD1
TGTGCCAGCTCACTGACAGGGGGCTACGAGCAGTACTTC
CASSLTGGYEQYF
>TRBV20-1|NA|TRBJ2-3|NA
TGCAGTGCTAGACTGTCTGGCGGCAACCTATTTACGCAGTATTTT
CSARLSGGNLFTQYF
>TRBV6-1|few|TRBJ2-1|TRBD2
TGTGCCAGCAGAAACCTCGGGACTAGCGGGAGAATGGATGAGCAGTTCTTC
CASRNLGTSGRMDEQFF
>TRBV27|few|TRBJ2-7|NA
TGTGCCAGCAGTTTCTCCGCTGGGGGTTTCTACGAGCAGTACTTC
CASSFSAGGFYEQYF
>TRBV6-1|NA|TRBJ1-1|TRBD1
TGTGCCAGCCGGGGACAGGGATGGCGCGTGGGCACTGAAGCTTTCTTT
CASRGQGWRVGTEAFF
>TRBV7-9|NA|TRBJ2-7|NA
TGTGCCAGCAGCTTACTCGTTGGATTTGAGCAGTACTTC
CASSLLVGFEQYF
>TRBV18|once|TRBJ1-1|NA
TGTGCCAGCTCTCCGTTAGAGCAGAACACTGAAGCTTTCTTT
CASSPLEQNTEAFF
>TRBV3-1|few|TRBJ2-1|TRBD2
TGTGCCAGCAGCCGGACTAGCGGGAGGGCCATTGAGCAGTTCTTC
CASSRTSGRAIEQFF
>TRBV6-1|NA|TRBJ2-6|TRBD1
TGTGCCAGCAGTGGGGACAGGGGGCTCTCTAGGGCCAACGTCCTGACTTTC
CASSGDRGLSRANVLTF
>TRBV15|NA|TRBJ2-7|NA
TGTGCCACCGGCCGGGGGTTTGGACAGGCCGAGCAGTACTTC
CATGRGFGQAEQYF
>TRBV28|large|TRBJ1-5|NA
TGTGCCAGCAGTTACCCCACGGCGCAGGGGCCCCAGCATTTT
CASSYPTAQGPQHF
>TRBV2|large|TRBJ1-3|TRBD1
TGTGCCACCAGGGGGGGGCAGACTGGAAACACCATATATTTT
CATRGGQTGNTIYF
>TRBV6-1|large|TRBJ2-2|NA
TGTGCCAGCAGCCTCTCGGGCGGGGCAACCGGGGAGCTGTTTTTT
CASSLSGGATGELFF
>TRBV6-1|few|TRBJ1-2|TRBD1
TGTGCCAGCAGTTCCCCGGACAGGGGGCAGGATGGCTACACCTTC
CASSSPDRGQDGYTF
>TRBV15|NA|TRBJ2-1|TRBD2
TGTGCCACCAGCAGAGCTAGCGGGGTATACAATGAGCAGTTCTTC
CATSRASGVYNEQFF
>TRBV19|NA|TRBJ1-5|TRBD1
TGTGCCAGTAGTATACAGGGACAGGGCCGCAATCAGCCCCAGCATTTT
CASSIQGQGRNQPQHF
>TRBV6-2/TRBV6-3|NA|TRBJ2-7|NA
TGTGCCAGCAGTTACTCCACGGAGGAGCAGTACTTC
CASSYSTEEQYF